This T cell receptor beta chain was profiled in a study of T cells after yellow fever vaccination. The study, taken as a whole, reports: Clones that expanded after primary vaccination mostly reappeared after the booster (96% CD4, 80% to 90% CD8). One caveat is that FACS-sorted repertoires could contain abundant clonotypes contaminating from the bulk population. A minor fraction of clonotypes spanned both CD4 and CD8 compartments.

MiXCR, run by TCRdb on the 5' RACE reads, gives a single entry per CDR3 protein. The sample has about 340,000 distinct CDR3 sequences, around an eighth seen once. There are a few counts of this clonotype. As yet, its antigen is unknown. CDR1 DFQATT and CDR2 SNEGSKA come from the germline V gene (reference sequence). Trimming pared 3 bases from V and 0 bases from J, leaving 6 bases between. This CDR3 is 13 amino acids long. The source of this sequence is a man between 18 and 29 years old who received the YFV17D yellow fever vaccine. Specimen: CD4+ T cells sorted from PBMCs, collected 15 days after the yellow fever booster vaccination. The V gene is TRBV20-1, the J gene TRBJ1-3, with D hard to call. DNA of the CDR3: TGCAGTGCTAGCGGGGTCTCTGGAAACACCATATATTTT. It yields the protein CSASGVSGNTIYF.